This TCR beta chain was found in a study of T cell repertoires in cytomegalovirus infection. Study overall: Evidence of both CMV infection and a matching HLA type came from public TCR beta signatures. Whole-study results and caveats: Of the TCR beta families, the public ones yielded a cumulative frequency that identified carriers of CMV plus the relevant HLA. The ex vivo response showed dominance by HLA-C-restricted CMV-specific TCR beta clonotypes.

The CDR3 runs 14 residues. The V and J ends lost 5 bases and 2 bases respectively, with 9 bases between them. This clonotype was detected ten times or more. Its specificity is not known. A single record per CDR3 protein comes from TCRdb applying MiXCR to the reads. Of around 310,000 distinct CDR3 sequences listed, under 20% are singletons. The source of this sequence is a human donor in good health (CMV status not recorded). Some clones in this sample may be carry-over from other donors' samples. Sequenced material: PBMCs. The chain has TRBV12-3 or TRBV12-4 and TRBJ2-2; D is perhaps TRBD1 or TRBD2 (5 bases each). CDR3 coding DNA: TGTGCCAGCAGTGAGGGGTTAAACACCGGGGAGCTGTTTTTT. As protein: CASSEGLNTGELFF.